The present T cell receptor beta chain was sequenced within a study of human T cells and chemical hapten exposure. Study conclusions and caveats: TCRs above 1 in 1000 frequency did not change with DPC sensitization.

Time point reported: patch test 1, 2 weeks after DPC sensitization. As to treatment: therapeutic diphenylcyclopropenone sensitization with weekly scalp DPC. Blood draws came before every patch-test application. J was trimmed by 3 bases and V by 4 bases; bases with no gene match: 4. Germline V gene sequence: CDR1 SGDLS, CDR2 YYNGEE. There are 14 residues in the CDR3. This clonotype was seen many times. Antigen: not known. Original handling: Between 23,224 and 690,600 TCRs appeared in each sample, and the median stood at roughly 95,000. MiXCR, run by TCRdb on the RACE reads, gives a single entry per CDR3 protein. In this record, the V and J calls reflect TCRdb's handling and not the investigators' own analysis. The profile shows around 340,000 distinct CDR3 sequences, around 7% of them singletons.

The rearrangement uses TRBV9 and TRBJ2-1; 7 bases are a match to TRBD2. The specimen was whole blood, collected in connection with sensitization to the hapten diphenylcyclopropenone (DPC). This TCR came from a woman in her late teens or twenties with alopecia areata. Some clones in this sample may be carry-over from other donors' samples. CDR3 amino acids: CASSPSGVYNEQFF. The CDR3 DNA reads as TGTGCCAGCAGCCCTAGCGGTGTCTACAATGAGCAGTTCTTC. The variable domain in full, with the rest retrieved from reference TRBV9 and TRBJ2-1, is DSGVTQTPKHLITATGQRVTLRCSPRSGDLSVYWYQQSLDQGLQFLIQYYNGEERAKGNILERFSAQQFPDLHSELNLSSLELGDSALYFCASSPSGVYNEQFFGPGTRLTVL.